This TCR beta chain was profiled in a study of T cell changes during pregnancy in multiple sclerosis. Trimming left V 4 bases short and J 2 bases short, with 12 bases between. The CDR3 totals 14 residues. Germline assignment: CDR1 SGHRS and CDR2 YFSETQ. Assay: immunoSEQ multiplex PCR; the TCRdb copy retains only in-frame clones and omits some. The data show around 55,000 clones, with about nine tenths seen just once and 0.5% to 0.6% held by the top ten. The rearrangement links TRBV5-1 to TRBJ1-1; D is ambiguous. This clonotype was obtained from a female donor with multiple sclerosis, enrolled in a pregnancy study. This material consisted of CD4+ T cells from peripheral blood mononuclear cells, taken in the first trimester of pregnancy. The CDR3 region has the DNA TGCGCCAGCAGCCGGGGAGATAGAAACACTGAAGCTTTCTTT. This encodes CASSRGDRNTEAFF.